This T cell receptor (beta chain) was recovered during a study of shared clonotypes between healthy human individuals. Study-wide results and caveats: Among donors, the sharing of clonotypes was expected to be influenced by sequencing depth. A generally larger estimated richness was seen in naive subsets than in memory subsets.

Worth noting for this clone: The antigen remains unidentified.

Adults of Caucasian background living in Nashville, Tennessee made up all donors. Splitting the CD4+ cells yielded a CD45RA+ naive subset and a CD45RA-negative memory subset. Trimming left V 5 bases short and J 3 bases short, with 22 bases between. The germline CDR1 and CDR2 sequences are SGHVS and FNYEAQ. The CDR3 has 17 residues. Sequencing used immunoSEQ multiplex PCR; TCRdb keeps in-frame clones, though not all of them. The sample yields hundreds of thousands of clones, roughly 70% seen once. The sequenced sample consisted of memory CD4+ T cells sorted from blood. Sample subset: CD45RA-negative fraction. The rearrangement joins TRBV7-6 to TRBJ1-1; no reliable D call. This TCR derives from a woman younger than 45 in good health. The CDR3 DNA is TGTGCCAGCAGCCCCCCCCCGCTGCTAAAGGGCCACACTGAAGCTTTCTTT. It encodes CASSPPPLLKGHTEAFF.